The subject of this entry is one TCR beta chain. The data were obtained in a study of blood T cell repertoires in COVID-19. Study-level information: From T cells, B-cell-depleted T cells, or PBMCs came the material, which was cDNA or gDNA.

Using immunoSEQ multiplex PCR, the repertoire was profiled, and TCRdb retains in-frame clones only, with some absent. The sample carries 55,000 to 80,000 clones, 75% to 90% recorded once. CDR1 and CDR2 (germline): SGHNT, YYREEE (reference sequence). Trimming removed 0 bases from V and 2 bases from J, with 9 bases in between. CDR3 length: 14 residues. The genes are TRBV5-4 and TRBJ2-7; no definite D call. This clonotype was obtained from a man at least 80 years old with acute or convalescent COVID-19. Sequenced sample: peripheral blood. This CDR3 reads CASSLDGGPYEQYF. The CDR3, as DNA: TGTGCCAGCAGCTTGGATGGCGGCCCCTACGAGCAGTACTTC.